This T cell receptor beta chain appears in the sequencing data of a study of regulatory and conventional T cells in RAG deficiency. Profiling relied on immunoSEQ multiplex PCR, and the TCRdb table lists in-frame clones only, not all of them. This sample has 30,000 to 40,000 clones; around nine tenths occur once, and the top ten carry roughly an eighth. Germline lookup yields CDR1 LNHDA and CDR2 SQIVND (reference sequence). V was clipped by 0 bases and J by 5 bases, with 10 bases between them. This CDR3 has 14 residues. Notes on this clone: What it binds is not known.

Study-wide results and caveats: In Omenn syndrome, Treg and Tconv repertoires overlapped >85%. Sorted Omenn CD25-high CD127-low cells may not be bona fide Tregs.

These data were also reused for a study on regulatory T cells. That paper states: Amplification used 52 TRBV primers and 13 TRBJ primers.

The J gene is TRBJ1-1, the V gene TRBV19; TRBD1 is a possible D gene (5 bases). The receptor comes from a human donor in good health. The sample comprised CD8+ T cells sorted from blood. CDR3 bases: TGTGCCAGTAGTATAGACCGGGGGATTACTGAAGCTTTCTTT. Translation gives CASSIDRGITEAFF.